The rows below give T cell receptor beta chains drawn from one sample of a study of blood T cell repertoires in COVID-19. Libraries were prepared by immunoSEQ multiplex PCR; TCRdb keeps only in-frame clonotypes and omits some of them. The table has around 500,000 clones, 80% to 90% seen once. The specimen sequenced was peripheral blood. These receptors all stem from a human donor in a cohort sampled during active COVID-19. The CDR3 runs from the conserved cysteine through the conserved F or W. D genes are given only for firm matches. Part of the rows lack a size; the others show once, few, many or a class for expanded clones.

size,V,J,D,DNA,CDR3
-,TRBV6-6,TRBJ2-5,TRBD2,TGTGCCAGCAGTCTTTCCGGGACTACCCAAGAGACCCAGTACTTC,CASSLSGTTQETQYF
-,TRBV7-3,TRBJ2-6,-,TGTGCCAGCAGCTTCATGGGGGCGGTCGGGGCCAACGTCCTGACTTTC,CASSFMGAVGANVLTF
-,TRBV27,TRBJ2-7,TRBD2,TGTGCCAGCAGTTTGCCCCGACTAGCGGGAGCCCCCTACGAGCAGTACTTC,CASSLPRLAGAPYEQYF
-,TRBV28,TRBJ1-2,TRBD1,TGTGCCAGCGATGAGGGGGCGCGAGGCTACACCTTC,CASDEGARGYTF
few,TRBV7-7,TRBJ2-1,-,TGTGCTAGCAGCCAGGAAACGAGCGGTCGGTCCTACAATGAGCAGTTCTTC,CASSQETSGRSYNEQFF
-,TRBV6-2/TRBV6-3,TRBJ2-7,-,TGTGCCAGCAGGCCTGCAGGGGAATCCTACGAGCAGTACTTC,CASRPAGESYEQYF
-,TRBV25-1,TRBJ2-7,TRBD1,TGTGCCAGCAGTGGGATGGGACAGGGCGGATCCTACGAGCAGTACTTC,CASSGMGQGGSYEQYF
-,TRBV6-5,TRBJ1-4,-,TGTGCCAGTGTGGGCGCGAATGAAAAACTGTTTTTT,CASVGANEKLFF
-,TRBV30,TRBJ2-7,-,TGTGCCTGGAGTGTACTACCCTCCTCCCAGTTCGTTTCCGCGTCATCCTACGAGCAGTACTTC,CAWSVLPSSQFVSASSYEQYF
-,TRBV4-3,TRBJ2-3,-,TGCGCCAGCAGCCAAGATTTTAGGGGGACAGATACGCAGTATTTT,CASSQDFRGTDTQYF
-,TRBV29-1,TRBJ2-7,-,TGCAGCGCCGGTACTAGCTCCTACGAGCAGTACTTC,CSAGTSSYEQYF
-,TRBV3-1/TRBV3-2,TRBJ2-5,-,TGTGCCAGCAGCCCCGGCGGGGCTAGGGAGACCCAGTACTTC,CASSPGGARETQYF
-,TRBV7-2,TRBJ1-2,-,TGTGCCAGCAGCTTCGGCCCCTTTGGGTCGGGCTATGGCTACACCTTC,CASSFGPFGSGYGYTF
-,TRBV2,TRBJ1-2,TRBD1,TGTGCCAGCAGTGATCGAGGGACAGGGAATGGCTACACCTTC,CASSDRGTGNGYTF
-,TRBV19,TRBJ2-3,TRBD2,TGTGCCAGTAGTTCTCTGCCAAGGGCGGGAGAAGATACGCAGTATTTT,CASSSLPRAGEDTQYF
-,TRBV10-1,TRBJ2-7,TRBD2,TGCGCCAGCAGTGAGCGGAGCGGGAGTGGGTACGAGCAGTACTTC,CASSERSGSGYEQYF
-,TRBV5-1,TRBJ1-2,-,TGCGCCAGCAGCTCGGGAAGATTACAGGGTTCCTATGGCTACACCTTC,CASSSGRLQGSYGYTF
-,TRBV7-3,TRBJ2-2,TRBD2,TGTGCCAGCGCCCCAAGAGGGGGGCGGGAGGCCGGGGAGCTGTTTTTT,CASAPRGGREAGELFF
-,TRBV5-4,TRBJ1-4,-,TGTGCCAGCAGCCCACAGGGAGCAACTAATGAAAAACTGTTTTTT,CASSPQGATNEKLFF
-,TRBV13,TRBJ1-2,TRBD1,TGTGCCAGCAGCTTAGATCGAGACAGGGGGAACTATGGCTACACCTTC,CASSLDRDRGNYGYTF
once,TRBV27,TRBJ2-7,TRBD1,TGTGCCAGCAGTTGGGGACAGGGGGGCTCCTACGAGCAGTACTTC,CASSWGQGGSYEQYF
-,TRBV11-2,TRBJ1-5,TRBD1,TGTGCCAGCAGCTTTGACAGGGGGCAGCCCCAGCATTTT,CASSFDRGQPQHF
-,TRBV10-2,TRBJ2-1,TRBD2,TGCGCCAGCAGGAGGACGGGTAGCGGGGACAATGAGCAGTTCTTC,CASRRTGSGDNEQFF
-,TRBV10-3,TRBJ2-3,TRBD2,TGTGCCATCCGGACTAGCGGAGGCACAGATACGCAGTATTTT,CAIRTSGGTDTQYF
few,TRBV4-3,TRBJ2-2,-,TGCGCCAGCAGCCTCCGTGAGCCCGGGGAGCTGTTTTTT,CASSLREPGELFF
-,TRBV19,TRBJ2-5,TRBD1,TGTGCCAGTAGTATGGAAAAGGGGACAGCACGACAAGAGACCCAGTACTTC,CASSMEKGTARQETQYF
-,TRBV3-1/TRBV3-2,TRBJ1-2,-,TGTGCCAGCAGCCAAGCTAGACCCGAAGGAGGCTACACCTTC,CASSQARPEGGYTF
-,TRBV19,TRBJ2-5,-,TGTGCCAGTAGTACAGGGGCGGACCCACGGACCCAGTACTTC,CASSTGADPRTQYF
once,TRBV6-5,TRBJ1-1,TRBD1,TGTGCCAGCAGTTCTCCCCGGACAGGAGCAAACACTGAAGCTTTCTTT,CASSSPRTGANTEAFF
-,TRBV5-1,TRBJ2-7,-,TGCGCCAGCAGGACCCTCCGAACCGGGGACTACGAGCAGTACTTC,CASRTLRTGDYEQYF
once,TRBV11-3,TRBJ2-3,TRBD2,TGTGCCAGCAGATCCAAACCGGGACTAGCGGGAATAGATACGCAGTATTTT,CASRSKPGLAGIDTQYF